The source of this TCR beta chain is a study of glioma-infiltrating T cells after dendritic cell vaccination. Study information: Autologous tumor lysate-pulsed dendritic cell vaccination was given between about 2003 and 2013. Three intradermal dendritic cell vaccine injections were given every two weeks.

V dropped 3 bases and J dropped 6 bases, with 11 bases sitting between them. The CDR3 totals 14 residues. Germline loops: CDR1 SGHAT, CDR2 FQNNGV. Time point: after dendritic cell vaccination, including at tumor progression/relapse. No glioblastoma patient carried an isocitrate dehydrogenase mutation. Clones were read by immunoSEQ multiplex PCR, and TCRdb kept only the in-frame ones, dropping some. Here the sample spans roughly 100,000 clones, around 89% being singletons. V gene TRBV11-2 combines with J gene TRBJ2-2; D remains ambiguous. This receptor was identified in a human donor with glioblastoma. The sequencing here drew on blood, taken after dendritic cell vaccination. CDR3 bases: TGTGCCAGCAGCTTCGAGGTATCTGCCGGGGAGCTGTTTTTT. This translates into CASSFEVSAGELFF. The entire variable domain, with the rest obtained from reference TRBV11-2 and TRBJ2-2, is as follows: EAGVAQSPRYKIIEKRQSVAFWCNPISGHATLYWYQQILGQGPKLLIQFQNNGVVDDSQLPKDRFSAERLKGVDSTLKIQPAKLEDSAVYLCASSFEVSAGELFFGEGSRLTVL.